The clone carrying this T cell receptor (beta chain) appeared a few times. Antigen specificity is unknown. The data are from a study of vaccination and CD4 T cells after COVID-19. Study background: Post-diagnosis, post-COVID samples were collected after a median approximately 110 days, ranging 35 to 161.

Trimming removed 3 bases at V and 4 bases at J, with 9 bases between. Germline CDR1 and CDR2: KGHDR and SFDVKD. This CDR3 has 14 residues. Study-wide results and caveats: Convalescent patients gained a median around 87% of their reactive clones only post-vaccination. Spike mono-reactivity was found in 304 of the 307 vaccine-specific clones identified in convalescent patients. For SARS-CoV-2-reactive clonotypes, the median went from approximately 23 to 38, a nonsignificant increase.

TCRdb re-derived calls from the PCR reads in MiXCR, one entry per CDR3 protein. The sample yields about 21,000 distinct CDR3 sequences, more than 45% seen once. This sample comprised CD4+ T cells from blood, obtained before SARS-CoV-2 vaccination. This TCR derives from a human donor who had recovered from COVID-19. This chain links TRBV24-1 with TRBJ1-5, with D tentatively TRBD1 (6 bases). In nucleotides, the CDR3 is TGTGCCACCAGTGATACCGACAGGAATCAGCCCCAGCATTTT. Translating gives CATSDTDRNQPQHF.